A single sample is the source of the 24 T cell receptor beta chains below, sequenced in a study of T cells in Graves' hyperthyroidism and ophthalmopathy. Amplification of TCR beta CDR3 regions used RNA as the template. First-round RT-PCR of the TCR CDR3 relied on the HTBI primer set. TCRdb re-called the multiplex PCR reads through MiXCR, storing one row per CDR3 protein. The sample contains 250,000 or so distinct CDR3 sequences, about 16% of which appear only once. The sequencing sample was made of blood. Receptors originate from a woman between 18 and 29 years old with Graves' ophthalmopathy.

This clonotype has ten or more counts. The V call is TRBV20-1, the J call TRBJ2-5, with unresolved D. The V end lost 0 bases, the J end lost 5 bases, and 16 bases lay between the germline ends. The CDR3 loop spans 15 amino acids. Germline CDR1 reads DFQATT; CDR2 reads SNEGSKA (reference sequence). CDR3 loop: CSARDQEAQTETQYF. CDR3 bases: TGCAGTGCTAGAGATCAAGAGGCCCAAACGGAGACCCAGTACTTC.

This clonotype was picked up many times. This sequence joins TRBV3-1 and TRBJ2-5; D unclear. Per germline, CDR1 LGHDT and CDR2 YNNKEL (reference sequence). Trimming took off 0 bases at V and 10 bases at J, with 12 bases between the two ends. The CDR3 length is 13 residues. Written as DNA, the CDR3 is TGTGCCAGCAGCCAAGACCCGGCTATCTACCAGTACTTC. This gives the protein CASSQDPAIYQYF.

Ten or more counts support this clonotype. CDR3 DNA sequence: TGTGCCAGCAGCCCGGGACAGGGGACCTACGAGCAGTACTTC. Translation: CASSPGQGTYEQYF. V usage is TRBV12-3 or TRBV12-4 and J usage is TRBJ2-7; 10 bases align to TRBD1. CDR3 length equals 14 residues. Trimming removed 6 bases from V and 2 bases from J; junction bases left unmatched: 4.

In its sample, this clonotype was seen many times. The CDR3 coding sequence is TGTGCCAGCAGCCTCGGAGGACAGCTTTACTATGGCTACACCTTC. It encodes CASSLGGQLYYGYTF. This chain links TRBV7-9 with TRBJ1-2, with TRBD1 as a possible D gene (6 bases). CDR3 length: 15 amino acids. Germline V gene sequence: CDR1 SEHNR, CDR2 FQNEAQ (reference sequence). The ends were cut back, 5 bases at V and 3 bases at J, with 16 bases in the middle.

At least ten counts were recorded for this clonotype. The rearrangement uses TRBV7-9 and TRBJ1-1, with D possibly being TRBD1 (6 bases). Deletions cut 6 bases from V and 3 bases from J, with 17 bases between. CDR1 and CDR2 from the germline V gene are SEHNR and FQNEAQ (reference sequence). The CDR3 contains 15 residues. The CDR3 loop reads CASRVEVAGDTEAFF. Here the CDR3 DNA reads TGTGCCAGCAGAGTCGAGGTAGCAGGGGACACTGAAGCTTTCTTT.

This clonotype was counted ten times or more. The gene calls are TRBV2 and TRBJ1-1; no definite D call. This CDR3 has 14 residues. Germline CDR1 is SNHLY and CDR2 is FYNNEI. V was shortened by 3 bases and J by 8 bases, with 16 bases between the two germline ends. The CDR3 loop reads CASSERQITGEAFF. The CDR3 DNA is TGTGCCAGCAGTGAGCGGCAGATCACGGGGGAAGCTTTCTTT.

V and J are TRBV24-1 and TRBJ2-1; TRBD1 aligns across 7 bases. Trimming cost V 1 base and J 7 bases; bases outside gene matches: 9. This CDR3 has 16 amino acids. CDR1 KGHDR and CDR2 SFDVKD come from the germline V gene. The CDR3 DNA follows: TGTGCCACCAGTGATTTTGCCCAGGGGGTGAGAAATGAGCAGTTCTTC. Residues: CATSDFAQGVRNEQFF.

This clonotype came up many times. The rearrangement links TRBV20-1 to TRBJ2-7; 7 nucleotides line up with TRBD2. Looked up from germline, CDR1 is DFQATT and CDR2 is SNEGSKA (reference sequence). CDR3 length: 15 amino acids. With 4 bases clipped from V and 6 bases from J, the junction kept 15 bases outside the gene matches. CDR3 amino acids: CSATGGTSALFEQYF. CDR3 DNA sequence: TGCAGTGCTACCGGAGGAACTAGCGCTCTCTTCGAGCAGTACTTC.

This clonotype was detected many times. The gene calls are TRBV19 and TRBJ1-5; 7 positions match TRBD1. V shed 3 bases, J shed 0 bases, and the junction held 8 bases outside the gene matches. The CDR3 has 17 amino acids. Germline V gene sequence: CDR1 LNHDA, CDR2 SQIVND (reference sequence). CDR3 loop: CASSMRTGIYSNQPQHF. As DNA, the CDR3 is TGTGCCAGTAGTATGCGGACAGGCATATATAGCAATCAGCCCCAGCATTTT.

This clonotype was counted at least ten times. The J gene is TRBJ2-3, the V gene TRBV24-1; 9 bases are shared with TRBD2. The CDR3 extends over 18 amino acids. Germline CDR1 and CDR2: KGHDR and SFDVKD. V shed 0 bases and J 0 bases; nucleotides not matched to a gene: 6. The CDR3 DNA follows: TGTGCCACCAGTGATTTGCTGGGGCTAGCGGGGAGCACAGATACGCAGTATTTT. The encoded protein is CATSDLLGLAGSTDTQYF.

The rearrangement uses TRBV7-9 and TRBJ1-2; 7 bases fit TRBD1. V lost 5 bases to trimming and J lost 2 bases; unmatched junction nucleotides: 5. The CDR3 contains 14 residues. In germline, CDR1 is SEHNR, CDR2 FQNEAQ (reference sequence). The CDR3 bases are TGTGCCAGCAGCAGAGGGACAGAAAACTATGGCTACACCTTC. Translation: CASSRGTENYGYTF. Full variable domain (remainder filled in from reference TRBV7-9 and TRBJ1-2): DTGVSQNPRHKITKRGQNVTFRCDPISEHNRLYWYRQTLGQGPEFLTYFQNEAQLEKSRLLSDRFSAERPKGSFSTLEIQRTEQGDSAMYLCASSRGTENYGYTFGSGTRLTVV.

There are many counts of this clonotype. The chain joins TRBV3-1 to TRBJ1-6; D is perhaps TRBD1 (6 bases). The germline V and J ends were trimmed by 0 bases and 6 bases, with 12 bases remaining between them. Germline assignment: CDR1 LGHDT and CDR2 YNNKEL (reference sequence). CDR3 length equals 16 residues. Here the CDR3 reads CASSQDARGGNSPLHF. In DNA form, the CDR3 reads TGTGCCAGCAGCCAAGATGCCAGGGGCGGTAATTCACCCCTCCACTTT.

This clonotype was found many times. V and J are TRBV2 and TRBJ2-7, with 9 nucleotides matching TRBD1. Germline trimming cut 8 bases from V and 3 bases from J; bases unmatched to any gene: 11. CDR3 length: 15 residues. Germline V gene sequence: CDR1 SNHLY, CDR2 FYNNEI. The CDR3 sequence: CASRQVGTGHYEQYF. In DNA, the CDR3 is TGTGCCAGCCGTCAAGTGGGGACAGGGCACTACGAGCAGTACTTC.

This clonotype was counted many times. This chain uses TRBV15 with TRBJ2-7; 10 bases agree with TRBD1. V was pared by 2 bases and J by 0 bases, with 4 bases of the junction left unmatched. CDR3 size: 16 residues. Germline lookup yields CDR1 LNHNV and CDR2 YYDKDF (reference sequence). The CDR3 DNA sequence: TGTGCCACCAGCAGACCGGGACAGGGGAGCTCCTACGAGCAGTACTTC. Translated: CATSRPGQGSSYEQYF.

This clonotype came up many times. V usage is TRBV12-3 or TRBV12-4 and J usage is TRBJ2-7, with a possible D match to TRBD2 (7 bases). V lost 6 bases, J lost 7 bases, and 22 bases lay in between. The CDR3 loop spans 15 amino acids. The CDR3 region has the DNA TGTGCCAGCAGCGACGCGGGAAGGGGAGGGGGGGAGCAGTACTTC. It codes for CASSDAGRGGGEQYF.

The chain is built from TRBV10-3 and TRBJ2-7; 8 bases agree with TRBD2. The CDR3 spans 14 residues. J was trimmed by 1 base and V by 3 bases; bases with no gene match: 2. Germline lookup yields CDR1 ENHRY and CDR2 SYGVKD. In nucleotides, the CDR3 is TGTGCCATCAGTGATTTAGCGGGATCCTACGAGCAGTACTTC. Amino acid sequence: CAISDLAGSYEQYF.

As concerns this clonotype: This may stem from a read error, because a much larger clone lies one nucleotide away. The chain recombines TRBV20-1 with TRBJ2-5; TRBD1 matches at 7 bases. V dropped 6 bases and J dropped 6; count of bases not matched to a gene: 10. In germline, CDR1 is DFQATT, CDR2 SNEGSKA (reference sequence). CDR3 size: 13 residues. The CDR3 loop reads CSARGRGQKTQYF. CDR3 in DNA: TGCAGTGCCCGAGGAAGGGGGCAAAAGACCCAGTACTTC.

This clonotype was detected many times. The chain recombines TRBV6-1 with TRBJ2-5, with 7 positions matching TRBD2. The junction had 4 bases not matched to a gene; V was cut back by 5 bases and J by 1 base. CDR3 length: 14 residues. Germline assignment: CDR1 MNHNS and CDR2 SASEGT. The CDR3 sequence: CASSRASGQETQYF. In nucleotides, the CDR3 is TGTGCCAGCAGTCGGGCTAGCGGCCAAGAGACCCAGTACTTC.

The chain uses TRBV5-1 and TRBJ1-6; 9 bases agree with TRBD1. V shed 7 bases and J 4 bases; nucleotides not matched to a gene: 6. The CDR3 extends over 15 amino acids. Per the germline V gene, CDR1 is SGHRS and CDR2 is YFSETQ. CDR3 sequence: CASRGTGNYNSPLHF. The DNA of the CDR3 is TGCGCCAGCCGGGGGACAGGGAATTATAATTCACCCCTCCACTTT.

This clonotype occurred many times. This rearrangement joins TRBV2 to TRBJ2-1; D is undetermined. V was cut by 3 bases and J by 0 bases, with 9 bases left in between. The CDR3 contains 15 residues. Per germline, CDR1 SNHLY and CDR2 FYNNEI. The CDR3: CASSDTKSSYNEQFF. Here the CDR3 DNA reads TGTGCCAGCAGTGATACTAAGAGCTCCTACAATGAGCAGTTCTTC.

The chain recombines TRBV5-4 with TRBJ2-7; the match to TRBD2 covers 10 bases. This CDR3 region has 17 residues. Losses at the gene ends were 0 bases for V and 0 bases for J; bases not matched to a gene: 6. Germline V gene lookup returns CDR1 SGHNT and CDR2 YYREEE (reference sequence). CDR3 loop: CASSLALEREGSYEQYF. DNA for the CDR3: TGTGCCAGCAGCTTGGCCCTGGAGCGGGAGGGCTCCTACGAGCAGTACTTC.

This clonotype was seen ten or more times. The chain employs TRBV3-1 and TRBJ1-6; tentatively, D is TRBD1 (5 bases). Per the germline V gene, CDR1 is LGHDT and CDR2 is YNNKEL (reference sequence). CDR3 length: 14 residues. V was pared by 1 base and J by 10 bases, with 11 bases between. The CDR3 sequence: CASSQGEGRSPLHF. The DNA of the CDR3 is TGTGCCAGCAGCCAAGGCGAGGGGCGGTCACCCCTCCACTTT.

This clonotype was seen many times. The J gene is TRBJ2-7, the V gene TRBV28, with no clear D. The CDR3 totals 18 residues. In germline, CDR1 is MDHEN, CDR2 SYDVKM. The ends were cut back, 6 bases at V and 4 bases at J, with 28 bases in the middle. The CDR3 reads CASSPFTRLGSLSYEQYF. CDR3 nucleotide sequence: TGTGCCAGCAGCCCTTTCACCCGCTTGGGGTCCCTTTCTTACGAGCAGTACTTC.

V is TRBV4-3 and J is TRBJ2-3, with 7 bases identical to TRBD2. This CDR3 is built from 15 residues. CDR1 is LGHNA and CDR2 is YSLEER in the germline V gene. J gave up 2 bases and V 8 bases, and 10 bases lay outside the gene matches. CDR3 nucleotide sequence: TGCGCCAGCTCCACCGGGACTACCAACACAGATACGCAGTATTTT. It translates to CASSTGTTNTDTQYF.